This entry describes one T cell receptor beta chain. It was from PBMCs that CD4+ and CD8+ T cells were sorted. The data derive from a study of CD8+ T cells in alopecia areata. With 6 bases removed from V and 4 bases from J, the gap between germline ends came to 4 bases. This CDR3 region has 11 residues. The germline V gene has CDR1 MNHNY and CDR2 SVGAGI (reference sequence). Extracted from the samples, RNA was reverse transcribed into cDNA to serve as the sequencing template. Repertoires were generated with immunoSEQ multiplex PCR, while TCRdb's copy carries only in-frame clones and drops some. Here the sample spans more than 200,000 clones, 67% being singletons.

The clonotype originates from a human donor with alopecia areata. The sequences come from CD4+ T cells sorted from blood, collected at week 0. The J gene is TRBJ1-5, the V gene TRBV6-6; D gene uncertain. The CDR3 spells CASSLNQPQHF. CDR3 DNA sequence: TGTGCCAGCAGCCTTAATCAGCCCCAGCATTTT.